Below, 6 T cell receptor beta chains from the same sample are listed, as sequenced in a study of T cells of healthy individuals listed by TCRdb under 2018. The library was generated by 5' RACE. Instrument on record: Illumina MiSeq. TCRdb handled the public reads itself, with Q25 trimming in fastp and clone calling in MiXCR, and kept productive beta chains. For every CDR3 protein sequence, its rows merge into one entry that carries the most common genes and DNA. The sample table contains approximately 100,000 distinct CDR3 sequences; only one count was recorded for 17% of them. 6.2% of the sample comes from the top ten. All receptors derive from a human donor in good health.

This clonotype has at least ten counts. V gene TRBV9 combines with J gene TRBJ2-1; a weak D match, TRBD2 (5 bases). This CDR3 has 14 residues. Trimming took 3 bases from V and 7 from J, leaving 14 bases between them. Germline values: CDR1 SGDLS, CDR2 YYNGEE. The CDR3 sequence is CASSGLISGNEQFF. CDR3 nucleotide sequence: TGTGCCAGCAGCGGGTTAATTTCGGGGAATGAGCAGTTCTTC.

The rearrangement links TRBV9 to TRBJ2-6; the match to TRBD1 covers 10 bases. This CDR3 is 18 amino acids long. Germline trimming cut 4 bases from V and 3 bases from J; bases unmatched to any gene: 10. Germline V gene sequence: CDR1 SGDLS, CDR2 YYNGEE. CDR3 region: CASSHDRGRSFGANVLTF. The CDR3 DNA reads as TGTGCCAGCAGCCACGACAGGGGGCGCTCATTTGGGGCCAACGTCCTGACTTTC.

This clonotype has just a few counts. The gene calls are TRBV6-1 and TRBJ1-2; TRBD1 matches at 7 bases. Germline lookup yields CDR1 MNHNS and CDR2 SASEGT. V dropped 5 bases and J dropped 4; count of bases not matched to a gene: 7. The CDR3 covers 14 residues. DNA for the CDR3: TGTGCCAGCAGTCCCACCGGGACAGCCTATGGCTACACCTTC. This sequence encodes CASSPTGTAYGYTF.

This chain links TRBV4-3 with TRBJ2-7; D remains unclear. V lost 0 bases to trimming and J lost 0 bases, with 9 bases between them. This CDR3 has 15 residues. Germline V CDR1 and CDR2: LGHNA, YSLEER. CDR3 sequence reads: CASSQDQMNSYEQYF. Written as DNA, the CDR3 is TGCGCCAGCAGCCAAGATCAGATGAACTCCTACGAGCAGTACTTC.

The sample holds a few counts of this clonotype. The chain recombines TRBV29-1 with TRBJ1-1; D possibly corresponds to TRBD1 (6 bases). The CDR3 is 13 residues long. In germline, CDR1 is SQVTM, CDR2 ANQGSEA. V lost 4 bases, J lost 1 base, and 10 bases lay in between. The CDR3 sequence: CSVVKGGNTEAFF. The CDR3 bases are TGCAGCGTTGTTAAAGGGGGGAACACTGAAGCTTTCTTT. Variable domain in full (rest from reference TRBV29-1 and TRBJ1-1): SAVISQKPSRDICQRGTSLTIQCQVDSQVTMMFWYRQQPGQSLTLIATANQGSEATYESGFVIDKFPISRPNLTFSTLTVSNMSPEDSSIYLCSVVKGGNTEAFFGQGTRLTVV.

This sequence joins TRBV20-1 and TRBJ2-2, with TRBD2 matching 13 bases. CDR3 size: 16 residues. J was trimmed by 5 bases and V by 3 bases; bases with no gene match: 6. CDR1 is DFQATT, CDR2 SNEGSKA, per germline (reference sequence). For the CDR3, the DNA is TGCAGTGCTAGGGCCCGACTAGCGGGGGGTACCGGGGAGCTGTTTTTT. It translates to CSARARLAGGTGELFF.